This T cell receptor beta chain was captured in a study of PD-1 blockade in classical Hodgkin lymphoma. General study points: Newly diagnosed patients were said to have less baseline TCR diversity than healthy donors did.

Notes on this clone: Its specificity is not known.

The trim removed 3 bases at V and 3 bases at J, leaving 0 bases unmatched. CDR1 and CDR2 (germline): MDHEN, SYDVKM. The CDR3 contains 14 residues. Time point given: newly diagnosed, previously untreated cHL patient sample. Magnetic negative selection was used to purify CD4+ T cells from thawed PBMCs. The protocol was immunoSEQ multiplex PCR, while the TCRdb copy is restricted to in-frame clones and leaves out a portion. The sample includes 15,000 to 25,000 clones, roughly four fifths of them seen just once. The genes are TRBV28 and TRBJ2-3, with TRBD1 identical over 10 bases. The sequenced sample consisted of CD4+ T cells from blood. This clonotype was obtained from a human donor with classical Hodgkin lymphoma. This CDR3 is CASSLGQGTDTQYF. The CDR3 DNA reads TGTGCCAGCAGTTTGGGACAGGGGACAGATACGCAGTATTTT.